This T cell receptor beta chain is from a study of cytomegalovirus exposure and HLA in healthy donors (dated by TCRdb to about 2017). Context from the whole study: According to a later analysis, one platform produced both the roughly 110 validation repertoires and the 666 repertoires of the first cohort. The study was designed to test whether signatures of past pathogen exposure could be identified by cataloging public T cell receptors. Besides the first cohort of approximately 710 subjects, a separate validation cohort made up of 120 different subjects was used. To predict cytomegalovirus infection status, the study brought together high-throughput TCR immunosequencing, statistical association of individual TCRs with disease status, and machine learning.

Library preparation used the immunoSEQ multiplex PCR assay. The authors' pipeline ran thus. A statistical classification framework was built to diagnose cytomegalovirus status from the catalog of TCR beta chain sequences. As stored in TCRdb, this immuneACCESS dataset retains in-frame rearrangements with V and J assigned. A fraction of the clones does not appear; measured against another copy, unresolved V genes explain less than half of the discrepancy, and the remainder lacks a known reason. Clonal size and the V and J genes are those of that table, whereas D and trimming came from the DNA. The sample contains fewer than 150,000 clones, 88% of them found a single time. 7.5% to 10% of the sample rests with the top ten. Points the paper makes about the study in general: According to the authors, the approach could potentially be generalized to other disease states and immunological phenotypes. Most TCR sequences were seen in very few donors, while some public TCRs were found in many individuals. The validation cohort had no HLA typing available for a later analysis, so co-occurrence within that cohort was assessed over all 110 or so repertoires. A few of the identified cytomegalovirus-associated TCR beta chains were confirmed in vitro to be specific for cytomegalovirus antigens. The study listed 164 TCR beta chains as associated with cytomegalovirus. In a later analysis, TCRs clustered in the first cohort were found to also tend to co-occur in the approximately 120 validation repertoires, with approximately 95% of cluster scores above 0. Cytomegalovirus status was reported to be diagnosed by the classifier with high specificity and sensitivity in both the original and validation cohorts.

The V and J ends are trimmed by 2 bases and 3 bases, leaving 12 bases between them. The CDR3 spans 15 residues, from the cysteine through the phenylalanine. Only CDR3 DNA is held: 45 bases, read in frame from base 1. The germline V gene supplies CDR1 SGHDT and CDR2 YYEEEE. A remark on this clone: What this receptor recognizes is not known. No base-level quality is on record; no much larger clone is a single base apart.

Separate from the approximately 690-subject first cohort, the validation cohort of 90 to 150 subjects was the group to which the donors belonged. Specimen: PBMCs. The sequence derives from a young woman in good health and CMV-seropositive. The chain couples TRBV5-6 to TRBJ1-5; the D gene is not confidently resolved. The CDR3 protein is CASSFGVRDNQPQHF. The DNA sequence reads TGTGCCAGCAGCTTCGGGGTAAGGGACAATCAGCCCCAGCATTTT.